The TCR beta chain under discussion was sequenced for a study of beta chain features in type 1 diabetes. Study-wide findings and caveats: Compared to healthy donors, patients appeared to have naive, central memory and Treg TCRB repertoires that were more alike.

The V end was cut by 2 bases, the J end by 3 bases, with 14 bases between. The CDR3 sequence is 15 residues long. CDR1 is SNHLY and CDR2 is FYNNEI in the germline V gene. The entirety of the isolated RNA underwent reverse transcription, so expressed TCRB transcripts were sequenced. Approximately 4 million reads was the average for naive, central memory and regulatory T cell samples. Assay: immunoSEQ multiplex PCR; the TCRdb copy retains only in-frame clones and omits some. The data contain a few hundred thousand clones, about 20% of them seen just once; the ten biggest clones take up about 0.045%. Staining for CD45RO/CCR7/CD25/CD127/CD95/CD27 allowed sorting of CD4+ naive, central memory, regulatory and stem cell-like memory cells. On this clone: What it recognizes is unknown.

The clonotype was recovered from a woman younger than 30 in good health. The sequenced sample consisted of naive CD4+ T cells from blood. The chain employs TRBV2 and TRBJ2-7, with D possibly matching TRBD1 (6 bases). The CDR3 DNA reads as TGTGCCAGCAGTGAATCAGGGGCCACTTACTACGAGCAGTACTTC. Translated: CASSESGATYYEQYF.